These T cell receptor beta chains were read from a single sample in a study of cytomegalovirus exposure and HLA in healthy donors. The method was immunoSEQ multiplex PCR; TCRdb's version includes in-frame clones alone and lacks a portion of them. Recorded for this sample: 120,000 to 150,000 clones. The sequencing input was PBMCs. Every receptor here comes from a man aged 35 to 55 in good health and CMV-seronegative. The CDR3 runs from the conserved cysteine through the conserved F or W. A D gene is named only where the DNA matches it firmly. The size entry is marked missing in some rows and otherwise reads once, few, many or a size class.

clone_size,v_call,d_call,j_call,cdr3_aa,cdr3_nt
-,TRBV5-1,TRBD2,TRBJ2-5,CASGGLEETQYF,TGCGCCAGCGGGGGACTAGAGGAGACCCAGTACTTC
-,TRBV5-4,TRBD2,TRBJ2-5,CASSQTSGAQETQYF,TGTGCCAGCAGCCAGACTAGCGGGGCCCAAGAGACCCAGTACTTC
-,TRBV9,-,TRBJ1-4,CASSVSATNEKLFF,TGTGCCAGCAGCGTCAGCGCAACTAATGAAAAACTGTTTTTT
-,TRBV19,TRBD1,TRBJ2-7,CASSTPGQGAEEQYF,TGTGCCAGTAGCACCCCCGGACAGGGGGCGGAGGAGCAGTACTTC
-,TRBV18,TRBD1,TRBJ1-1,CASSPSRTGLSEAFF,TGTGCCAGCTCACCATCTAGGACAGGGCTTAGTGAAGCTTTCTTT
-,TRBV7-9,TRBD2,TRBJ2-7,CASSPREAGGEQYF,TGTGCCAGCAGCCCCCGAGAGGCGGGGGGCGAGCAGTACTTC
-,TRBV4-2,-,TRBJ1-5,CASSQDRLNQPQHF,TGTGCCAGCAGCCAAGATCGACTCAATCAGCCCCAGCATTTT
-,TRBV5-1,TRBD1,TRBJ2-7,CASSLAPGTGYEQYF,TGCGCCAGCAGCTTGGCCCCCGGGACAGGGTACGAGCAGTACTTC
-,TRBV27,-,TRBJ2-1,CASSLAGAYNEQFF,TGTGCCAGCAGTTTAGCAGGTGCCTACAATGAGCAGTTCTTC
medium-sized,TRBV28,TRBD2,TRBJ2-1,CASSLLYGGVERGVINEQFF,TGTGCCAGCAGTTTACTATACGGGGGTGTCGAGCGGGGGGTAATCAATGAGCAGTTCTTC
-,TRBV4-1,-,TRBJ1-5,CASSQGQDSNQPQHF,TGCGCCAGCAGCCAAGGGCAGGATAGCAATCAGCCCCAGCATTTT
-,TRBV5-1,TRBD1,TRBJ1-2,CASSRDRVYGYTF,TGCGCCAGCAGCCGGGACAGGGTCTATGGCTACACCTTC
-,TRBV19,TRBD1,TRBJ2-5,CASPPRQGQETQYF,TGTGCCAGTCCCCCCCGACAGGGCCAAGAGACCCAGTACTTC
-,TRBV5-1,-,TRBJ1-4,CASSGQPTNEKLFF,TGCGCCAGCAGCGGACAGCCAACTAATGAAAAACTGTTTTTT
-,TRBV5-1,TRBD2,TRBJ2-1,CASKLAGASYNEQFF,TGCGCCAGCAAACTAGCGGGGGCCTCCTACAATGAGCAGTTCTTC
-,TRBV7-9,TRBD1,TRBJ1-1,CASTPLQGAEAFF,TGTGCCAGCACCCCTCTCCAGGGGGCTGAAGCTTTCTTT
-,TRBV6-1,-,TRBJ2-3,CASRLVVDTQYF,TGTGCCAGCAGGCTAGTAGTTGATACGCAGTATTTT
-,TRBV5-1,-,TRBJ2-7,CASSRAAGSSYEQYF,TGCGCCAGCAGCCGGGCCGCGGGTAGCTCCTACGAGCAGTACTTC
-,TRBV12-5,TRBD2,TRBJ2-3,CASGPGGPDTQYF,TGTGCTAGTGGTCCGGGGGGGCCAGATACGCAGTATTTT
-,TRBV4-1,TRBD1,TRBJ1-6,CASSQETGGTPLHF,TGCGCCAGCAGCCAAGAGACAGGGGGGACACCCCTCCACTTT
-,TRBV14,TRBD2,TRBJ2-3,CASSQGWRGGMIRGDTQYF,TGTGCCAGCAGCCAAGGCTGGCGGGGGGGAATGATCCGGGGAGATACGCAGTATTTT
-,TRBV25-1,-,TRBJ1-1,CASSESSRMNTEAFF,TGTGCCAGCAGTGAATCGAGCAGGATGAACACTGAAGCTTTCTTT
-,TRBV5-4,TRBD1,TRBJ1-2,CASSGGQGGTYGYTF,TGTGCCAGCAGCGGGGGACAGGGAGGGACATATGGCTACACCTTC
-,TRBV9,TRBD1,TRBJ1-3,CASGRGGQVGNTIYF,TGTGCCAGCGGCCGGGGAGGACAGGTCGGAAACACCATATATTTT
-,TRBV13,-,TRBJ2-1,CASSPGAGGPYNEQFF,TGTGCCAGCAGCCCAGGGGCCGGGGGGCCATATAATGAGCAGTTCTTC
-,TRBV6-9,-,TRBJ1-5,CASSRGEAQHF,TGTGCCAGCAGCCGAGGGGAGGCCCAGCATTTT
-,TRBV7-3,TRBD2,TRBJ2-5,CASSFSGGGETQYF,TGTGCCAGCAGCTTTAGCGGGGGAGGAGAGACCCAGTACTTC
-,TRBV19,-,TRBJ1-5,CASSAGPGQPQHF,TGTGCCAGTAGCGCGGGTCCCGGACAGCCCCAGCATTTT
-,TRBV7-7,TRBD1,TRBJ2-2,CASSLEAGQGSHGELFF,TGTGCCAGCAGCTTAGAAGCGGGACAGGGCTCACACGGGGAGCTGTTTTTT
-,TRBV2,-,TRBJ2-7,CASSRISNDEQYF,TGTGCCAGCAGTCGAATCAGTAACGACGAGCAGTACTTC
-,TRBV5-6,-,TRBJ1-3,CASSLEGQTPGNTIYF,TGTGCCAGCAGCTTGGAGGGACAAACCCCTGGAAACACCATATATTTT
-,TRBV27,TRBD1,TRBJ2-7,CASSRNRDRGLEEQYF,TGTGCCAGCAGCCGAAACCGGGACAGGGGGCTAGAAGAGCAGTACTTC
-,TRBV21-1,-,TRBJ1-1,CASSKARDEETEAFF,TGTGCCAGCAGCAAAGCCAGGGATGAGGAAACTGAAGCTTTCTTT